This entry lists 13 T cell receptor beta chains sequenced from one sample in a study of blood T cell repertoires in COVID-19. Assay: immunoSEQ multiplex PCR; the TCRdb copy retains only in-frame clones and omits some. The sample records under 200,000 clones, 75% to 85% being singletons. Sequences were obtained from peripheral blood. The origin of the receptors is an older woman with COVID-19, enrolled during active disease.

This clone was observed at least ten times. The gene calls are TRBV7-6 and TRBJ1-5; perhaps TRBD1 as D (5 bases). The V gene lost 5 bases and the J gene lost 1 base, with 12 bases spanning the gap. Germline loops: CDR1 SGHVS, CDR2 FNYEAQ. The CDR3 length is 15 residues. In DNA form, the CDR3 reads TGTGCCAGCAGCATCGGAGGGGAGAGCAATCAGCCCCAGCATTTT. This gives the protein CASSIGGESNQPQHF.

The count of this clone is one. J is TRBJ2-6 and V is TRBV7-6; D perhaps matches TRBD1 (6 bases). The CDR3 is 17 amino acids. Germline loops: CDR1 SGHVS, CDR2 FNYEAQ. Trimming stripped 3 bases from V and 0 bases from J, with 12 bases between. For the CDR3, the DNA is TGTGCCAGCAGCTTGCTCCAGGGGAACTCTGGGGCCAACGTCCTGACTTTC. This encodes CASSLLQGNSGANVLTF.

This clone has a handful of counts. The rearrangement uses TRBV28 and TRBJ2-7; D not resolved. The CDR3 loop spans 17 amino acids. Trimming left V 5 bases short and J 1 base short, with 21 bases between. From germline, CDR1 is MDHEN and CDR2 SYDVKM. The CDR3, as DNA: TGTGCCAGCAGTACATTGGGCCTTAAAATAAAGTCCTACGAGCAGTACGTC. It translates to CASSTLGLKIKSYEQYV.

The V gene is TRBV5-1, the J gene TRBJ1-2; D is perhaps TRBD1 (5 bases). Trimming removed 1 base at V and 7 bases at J, with 17 bases between. Per germline, CDR1 SGHRS and CDR2 YFSETQ. This CDR3 comprises 15 residues. The CDR3 bases are TGCGCCAGCAGCTTGTATGGGCTGACAGATCGTGGCTACACCTTC. Translation gives CASSLYGLTDRGYTF. Full variable domain (remainder filled in from reference TRBV5-1 and TRBJ1-2): KAGVTQTPRYLIKTRGQQVTLSCSPISGHRSVSWYQQTPGQGLQFLFEYFSETQRNKGNFPGRFSGRQFSNSRSEMNVSTLELGDSALYLCASSLYGLTDRGYTFGSGTRLTVV.

The chain combines TRBV9 with TRBJ2-2; 14 bases agree with TRBD2. Trimming cost V 3 bases and J 5 bases; bases outside gene matches: 9. The CDR3 loop spans 18 amino acids. Germline assignment: CDR1 SGDLS and CDR2 YYNGEE. In DNA, the CDR3 is TGTGCCAGCAGCGGAGAGGGACTAGCGGGAGTCGGGACCGGGGAGCTGTTTTTT. Its translation: CASSGEGLAGVGTGELFF.

This clone has only a few counts. The chain joins TRBV4-1 to TRBJ1-2, with a tentative D call TRBD1 (6 bases). Germline-derived CDR1 and CDR2 are MGHRA and YSYEKL. Trimming shortened V by 0 bases and J by 3 bases, and 14 bases separated the two germline ends. This CDR3 has 16 amino acids. CDR3 nucleotides: TGCGCCAGCAGCCAAGATTGGACAGTCGGATACTATGGCTACACCTTC. The encoded protein is CASSQDWTVGYYGYTF.

Concerning this clone itself: Other DNA sequences from this sample encode an identical CDR3 as well. The chain uses TRBV28 and TRBJ1-5, with D maybe TRBD1 (5 bases). V was clipped by 9 bases and J by 3 bases, with 15 bases between them. The germline CDR1 and CDR2 sequences are MDHEN and SYDVKM. The CDR3 extends over 14 amino acids. In DNA form, the CDR3 reads TGTGCCAGTAGCGGGACGGGAGACAATCAGCCCCAGCATTTT. The encoded protein is CASSGTGDNQPQHF.

V is TRBV7-3 and J is TRBJ2-1, with D possibly being TRBD1 (7 bases). This CDR3 has 16 residues. Trimming cost V 2 bases and J 6 bases, with 17 bases left between them. Germline values: CDR1 SGHTA, CDR2 FQGTGA. CDR3 protein: CASSLQLGQGGNEQFF. Written as DNA, the CDR3 is TGTGCCAGCAGCTTACAGCTCGGGCAGGGGGGCAATGAGCAGTTCTTC.

The chain joins TRBV28 to TRBJ2-4; the match to TRBD1 covers 9 bases. V lost 5 bases, J lost 9 bases, and 5 bases stayed unmatched. Germline-derived CDR1 and CDR2 are MDHEN and SYDVKM. The CDR3 consists of 13 residues. CDR3 protein: CASSGQGSSIQYF. The DNA of the CDR3 is TGTGCCAGCAGTGGACAGGGGAGCAGCATTCAGTACTTC.

The chain links TRBV7-8 to TRBJ2-3; D not resolved. CDR1 and CDR2 (germline): SGHVS, FQNEAQ. V was shortened by 5 bases and J by 14 bases, with 17 bases between the two germline ends. The CDR3 is made up of 12 amino acids. The CDR3, as DNA: TGTGCCAGCAGCCCAGGAAGGCCGCCGGTGTATTTT. Translating it yields CASSPGRPPVYF.

The chain is built from TRBV7-8 and TRBJ2-2; TRBD2 agrees at 11 bases. The CDR3 totals 18 residues. Trimming at V came to 5 bases and at J to 0 bases, leaving 8 bases not matched to a gene. Looked up from germline, CDR1 is SGHVS and CDR2 is FQNEAQ. CDR3 residues: CASSRAVSGGANTGELFF. The CDR3 DNA follows: TGTGCCAGCAGCCGGGCGGTTAGCGGGGGGGCGAACACCGGGGAGCTGTTTTTT.

The rearrangement uses TRBV7-2 and TRBJ2-5, with D possibly matching TRBD2 (5 bases). CDR1 is SGHTA, CDR2 FQGNSA, per germline. The V end was cut by 6 bases, the J end by 4 bases, with 15 bases between. This CDR3 region has 14 residues. CDR3 protein: CASSVRPRGETQYF. The CDR3 DNA sequence: TGTGCCAGCAGTGTAAGACCTCGGGGAGAGACCCAGTACTTC. Full variable domain (remainder filled in from reference TRBV7-2 and TRBJ2-5): GAGVSQSPSNKVTEKGKDVELRCDPISGHTALYWYRQSLGQGLEFLIYFQGNSAPDKSGLPSDRFSAERTGGSVSTLTIQRTQQEDSAVYLCASSVRPRGETQYFGPGTRLLVL.

V is TRBV28 and J is TRBJ1-3; D not resolved. CDR1 and CDR2 (germline): MDHEN, SYDVKM. The CDR3 covers 17 residues. V dropped 2 bases and J dropped 7 bases, with 21 bases sitting between them. The CDR3 reads CASSLPPASASRNTIYF. Written as DNA, the CDR3 is TGTGCCAGCAGTTTACCCCCGGCGTCAGCCTCTAGGAACACCATATATTTT.